The TCR beta chain described here comes from a study of shared clonotypes between healthy human individuals. The study, taken as a whole, reports: Investigators expected sequencing depth to affect clonotype sharing among donors. A handful of donors showed sharing of roughly 5% of naive CD4 clonotypes. Generation probabilities of non-shared clonotypes were lower (relative to those shared by all four donors).

This clone was observed once. Its antigen is still unknown. This CDR3 spans 14 amino acids. From germline, CDR1 is SEHNR and CDR2 FQNEAQ (reference sequence). The V end lost 1 base, the J end lost 3 bases, and 10 bases lay between the germline ends. Using roughly 180 ng DNA, tens of thousands of T cell genomes, the sorted-subset replicate PCRs were run. Sequencing used immunoSEQ multiplex PCR; TCRdb keeps in-frame clones, though not all of them. The sample has some 2,000,000 clones, roughly 94% seen once; the top ten hold around 0.13%. The chain links TRBV7-9 to TRBJ2-7, with D maybe TRBD1 (5 bases). The sequence derives from a man between 18 and 29 years old in good health. The sequencing sample was made of naive CD4+ T cells sorted from blood. The subset is: CD45RA+ positively selected. This chain's CDR3 is CASSLGGAIYEQYF. In nucleotides, the CDR3 is TGTGCCAGCAGCTTAGGGGGCGCGATCTACGAGCAGTACTTC.